This T cell receptor beta chain is drawn from a study of T-cell reconstitution after alpha-beta-depleted transplantation in children. This clonotype was picked up many times. The CDR3 extends over 14 amino acids. V lost 6 bases and J lost 2, with 11 bases in between. The TCRbeta library incorporated unique molecular identifiers. TCRdb reanalysed the PCR reads using MiXCR and keeps one entry per CDR3 protein. The sample carries some 220,000 distinct CDR3 sequences, around 10% recorded once. This TCR came from a human donor who donated a stem cell graft to a child with acute lymphoblastic leukemia. The source material was PBMCs from the stem cell graft donor, sampled from the stem cell graft. The genes are TRBV12-3 or TRBV12-4 and TRBJ2-1; no clear D gene. The CDR3 bases are TGTGCCAGCAGAAAGCAAATGCCCTACAATGAGCAGTTCTTC. This translates into CASRKQMPYNEQFF.